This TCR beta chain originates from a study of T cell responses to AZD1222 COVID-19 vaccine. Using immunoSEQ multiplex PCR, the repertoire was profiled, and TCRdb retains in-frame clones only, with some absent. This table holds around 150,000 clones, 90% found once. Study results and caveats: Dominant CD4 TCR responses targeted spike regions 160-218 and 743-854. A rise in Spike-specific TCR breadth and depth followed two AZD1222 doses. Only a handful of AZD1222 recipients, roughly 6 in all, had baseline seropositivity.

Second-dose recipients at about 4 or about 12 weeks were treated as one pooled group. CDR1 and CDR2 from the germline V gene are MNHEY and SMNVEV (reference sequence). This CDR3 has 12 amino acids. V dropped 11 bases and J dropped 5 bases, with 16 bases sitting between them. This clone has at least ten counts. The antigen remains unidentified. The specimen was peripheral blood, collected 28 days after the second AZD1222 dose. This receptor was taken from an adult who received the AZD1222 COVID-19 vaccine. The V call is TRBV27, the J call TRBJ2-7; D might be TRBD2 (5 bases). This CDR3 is CASWRWGNEQYF. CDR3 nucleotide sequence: TGTGCCTCCTGGAGGTGGGGAAACGAGCAGTACTTC.